This TCR beta chain was retrieved from a study of quantifying T cell responses using KT2 cells. Study-level information: cDNA was made from DNase-treated RNA using alpha and beta constant primers.

V lost 4 bases to trimming and J lost 3 bases; unmatched junction nucleotides: 9. The germline V gene encodes CDR1 SGHRS and CDR2 YFSETQ. The CDR3 has 15 residues. An oligo carrying a UMI was ligated to the cDNA 3' end. An equimolar mix of RC1.1 and RC1.2 primed the beta chain across TRBC1 and TRBC2. TCRdb recomputed calls from the UMI-ligation and nested PCR reads with MiXCR, one row per CDR3 protein. This table has 52,000 or so distinct CDR3 sequences, more than 9% appearing once. This rearrangement joins TRBV5-1 to TRBJ2-7; 8 nucleotides match TRBD1. Sequencing input: PBMCs spiked with cells of the T cell clone KT2. This receptor was identified in a human donor. CDR3 in amino acids: CASSPRTGTGYEQYF. The CDR3 bases are TGCGCCAGCAGCCCGAGGACAGGGACGGGCTACGAGCAGTACTTC.